These T cell receptor beta chains were read from a single sample in a study of blood T cell repertoires in COVID-19. This table comes from immunoSEQ multiplex PCR, and its TCRdb copy is limited to in-frame clones, with some not included. The sample yields tens of thousands of clones, approximately 85% seen once. Sequencing input: peripheral blood. These receptors all stem from a woman at least 80 years old with COVID-19, enrolled during active disease. The CDR3 runs from the conserved cysteine through the conserved F or W. The D gene is left open where the match is weak. The size of a clone is reported for some rows only, either as once, few or many, or as a class for expanded clones.

TGTGCCAGCACCCGGCCTACCTACGAGCAGTACTTC	CASTRPTYEQYF	TRBV7-8	.	TRBJ2-7	.
TGTGCCAGTAGTATCGGTATAGCGGGATCCGGGGAGCAGTTCTTC	CASSIGIAGSGEQFF	TRBV19	TRBD2	TRBJ2-1	once
TGTGCCATCAGGGGACAGGCGAACACTGAAGCTTTCTTT	CAIRGQANTEAFF	TRBV10-3	TRBD1	TRBJ1-1	.
TGTGCCAGCAGGGAAACTAGCGGACTCTACGAGCAGTACTTC	CASRETSGLYEQYF	TRBV6-1	TRBD2	TRBJ2-7	.
TGTGCCAGCAGCTTACGACCGCGGGTATACAATGAGCAGTTCTTC	CASSLRPRVYNEQFF	TRBV7-3	.	TRBJ2-1	.
TGTGCCAGCTCACCAGGCGGGAGGAAATACGAGCAGTACTTC	CASSPGGRKYEQYF	TRBV18	TRBD2	TRBJ2-7	.
TGTGCCAGCAGCTTAGTACAGCTCTCCTACGAGCAGTACTTC	CASSLVQLSYEQYF	TRBV7-9	.	TRBJ2-7	.
TGTGCCAGCAGCTCACGGACAGGGTCCTACGAGCAGTACTTC	CASSSRTGSYEQYF	TRBV7-9	TRBD1	TRBJ2-7	.
TGTGCCAGCAGTCTAGGCAATTCGGGAAATGAGCAGTTCTTC	CASSLGNSGNEQFF	TRBV21-1	.	TRBJ2-1	.
TGTGCCAGCAGGCTTGACAGTAACTATGGCTACACCTTC	CASRLDSNYGYTF	TRBV12-3/TRBV12-4	.	TRBJ1-2	.
TGTGCCAGCAGCTTAGGTGGAGGGAATGGAACGAACACTGAAGCTTTCTTT	CASSLGGGNGTNTEAFF	TRBV7-3	.	TRBJ1-1	.
TGTGCCAGCTCAGCCGGGAAAGAAATCAATGAGCAGTTCTTC	CASSAGKEINEQFF	TRBV18	.	TRBJ2-1	.
TGTGCCAGCAGTTTAAAGTGGCAGGGCTACGAGCAGTACTTC	CASSLKWQGYEQYF	TRBV27	.	TRBJ2-7	.
TGTGCCAGCAGTTCCCTGACTAGCGGGAGCCTCAATGAGCAGTTCTTC	CASSSLTSGSLNEQFF	TRBV28	TRBD2	TRBJ2-1	.
TGTGCCAGCACCAGAATGGGAGGTGCTGGAAACACCATATATTTT	CASTRMGGAGNTIYF	TRBV27	.	TRBJ1-3	few
TGCGCCAGCAGCTTTGGTACAGGGATCGATGGCTACACCTTC	CASSFGTGIDGYTF	TRBV5-1	.	TRBJ1-2	.
TGTGCCTGGAGTAGGGACAGATCGTTGGGCTACACCTTC	CAWSRDRSLGYTF	TRBV30	TRBD1	TRBJ1-2	.
TGTGCCAGCAGTTTCGCGGGCTACAATGAGCAGTTCTTC	CASSFAGYNEQFF	TRBV12-3/TRBV12-4	.	TRBJ2-1	.
TGTGCCAGCAGCTTAGCCGGGACAGGGGGCGCGTATGATACGCAGTATTTT	CASSLAGTGGAYDTQYF	TRBV7-2	TRBD1	TRBJ2-3	.
TGTGCCATCAGTGTGTATAGCAATCAGCCCCAGCATTTT	CAISVYSNQPQHF	TRBV10-3	.	TRBJ1-5	.
TGCAGCGCTGTGGGACAGGGGGCCGGCACCGGGGAGCTGTTTTTT	CSAVGQGAGTGELFF	TRBV29-1	TRBD1	TRBJ2-2	.
TGTGCCAGCAGTTACTCGACAGGGCGAAATGAGCAGTTCTTC	CASSYSTGRNEQFF	TRBV6-5	TRBD1	TRBJ2-1	.
TGTGCCAGCTCAAAACTAGCGGGAGGCGACGGGGAGCTGTTTTTT	CASSKLAGGDGELFF	TRBV18	TRBD2	TRBJ2-2	once
TGTGCCACCAGTGTTAGGACAGGGATTAATGAAAAACTGTTTTTT	CATSVRTGINEKLFF	TRBV24-1	TRBD1	TRBJ1-4	.
TGTGCCAGCAGTGTCCCTAGCGGGAGGCCTGTTCGGTTCTTC	CASSVPSGRPVRFF	TRBV25-1	TRBD2	TRBJ2-1	once
TGCGCCAGCAGTGAGTCACTAGCGACGGGGCAGTACTTC	CASSESLATGQYF	TRBV10-1	TRBD2	TRBJ2-7	few
TGTGCCTGGAGCGGAGGACAGGGCCTCTCCTACGAGCAGTACTTC	CAWSGGQGLSYEQYF	TRBV30	TRBD1	TRBJ2-7	.
TGTGCCAGCAGCTGGGGGGACGCAACTCAGTTCTTC	CASSWGDATQFF	TRBV5-5	.	TRBJ2-1	.
TGTGCCTGGAGCGTTGGACAGGGGGCCCACAATGAGCAGTTCTTC	CAWSVGQGAHNEQFF	TRBV30	TRBD1	TRBJ2-1	.
TGTGCCAGCAGCGTGGGTGGGGGGGCCCGGAACACCGGGGAGCTGTTTTTT	CASSVGGGARNTGELFF	TRBV9	.	TRBJ2-2	.
TGTGCCAGCAGCTTAGACGGGACTAGCGGGAGGGCCGATGAGCAGTTCTTC	CASSLDGTSGRADEQFF	TRBV7-2	TRBD2	TRBJ2-1	.
TGTGCCAGCAGCTTCTCTACGACTAGAGAGCAAGAGACCCAGTACTTC	CASSFSTTREQETQYF	TRBV3-1/TRBV3-2	.	TRBJ2-5	.
TGTGCCAGTCCCCCGGTAGCGGGTTGCTCCTACAATGAGCAGTTCTTC	CASPPVAGCSYNEQFF	TRBV9	TRBD2	TRBJ2-1	.
TGTGCCAGCAGTGTGAGTTATCCCCCCTACGAGCAGTACTTC	CASSVSYPPYEQYF	TRBV27	.	TRBJ2-7	.
TGTGCCAGCAGCTCAACCGGGACAGCATACGAGCAGTACTTC	CASSSTGTAYEQYF	TRBV7-2	TRBD1	TRBJ2-7	.
TGTGCCAGCAGCACCCGACAGGGGGGTGAGCAGTACTTC	CASSTRQGGEQYF	TRBV7-3	TRBD1	TRBJ2-7	few
TGTGCCAGCAGTTTACGGGGTCTCGGCAATCAGCCCCAGCATTTT	CASSLRGLGNQPQHF	TRBV27	.	TRBJ1-5	.
TGTGCCAGCAGTTACTCCCTACTTCCCTCCTACGAGCAGTACTTC	CASSYSLLPSYEQYF	TRBV6-5	.	TRBJ2-7	.
TGTGCCAGCAGTGACATAGCGGGAGCATCCCACGAGCAGTACTTC	CASSDIAGASHEQYF	TRBV6-1	TRBD2	TRBJ2-7	.
TGTGCCAGCAGCCAAGATTTAAACAGGGGTACAGATACGCAGTATTTT	CASSQDLNRGTDTQYF	TRBV3-1/TRBV3-2	TRBD1	TRBJ2-3	.
TGTGCCACCTTGAGGACAGGAAACTATGGCTACACCTTC	CATLRTGNYGYTF	TRBV28	TRBD1	TRBJ1-2	.
TGTGCCAGTATCCCCGGGACAACTAGCACAGATACGCAGTATTTT	CASIPGTTSTDTQYF	TRBV19	.	TRBJ2-3	.
TGTGCCAGCAGTTATCTTACAGGGGATAATTCACCCCTCCACTTT	CASSYLTGDNSPLHF	TRBV6-5	TRBD1	TRBJ1-6	.
TGTGCCAGTAGTACCGATCATGGGGGCGGTAACTATGGCTACACCTTC	CASSTDHGGGNYGYTF	TRBV19	.	TRBJ1-2	.
TGTGCCAGCTCACCGCCAGGGCTACACACTGAAGCTTTCTTT	CASSPPGLHTEAFF	TRBV18	.	TRBJ1-1	once
TGTGCCAGCAGCGTTCAACTAGCGGGAGGGGGGGAGACCCAGTACTTC	CASSVQLAGGGETQYF	TRBV7-6	TRBD2	TRBJ2-5	.
TGCGCCAGCAGATCGGCCCCAGGGATCACTGAAGCTTTCTTT	CASRSAPGITEAFF	TRBV5-1	.	TRBJ1-1	.
TGTGCCAGCAGCTGGGCGGACGGGGGGGAGACCCAGTACTTC	CASSWADGGETQYF	TRBV11-2	TRBD2	TRBJ2-5	.
TGTGCCAGCAGCCAAGACTGGCAGGGCGGGAACGAGCAGTACTTC	CASSQDWQGGNEQYF	TRBV3-1/TRBV3-2	.	TRBJ2-7	.
TGCGCCAGCAGCTTTCCCTCAGGAAGTGTAGGGGTCCCCTTCCAAGAGACCCAGTACTTC	CASSFPSGSVGVPFQETQYF	TRBV5-1	.	TRBJ2-5	.
TGTGCCAGCAGCTTAAGTCTAGCTGGCGCCGGCGAGCAGTACTTC	CASSLSLAGAGEQYF	TRBV7-2	.	TRBJ2-7	.
TGTGCCAGCAGGGAGGGACAGTATAGCAATCAGCCCCAGCATTTT	CASREGQYSNQPQHF	TRBV6-5	TRBD1	TRBJ1-5	.
TGTGCCAGCAGCTTAGATTCACGGGATGAGCAGTTCTTC	CASSLDSRDEQFF	TRBV7-2	.	TRBJ2-1	.
TGCGCCAGCAGCCTAACCGGGACAGGGGATGCCTATGGCTACACCTTC	CASSLTGTGDAYGYTF	TRBV5-1	TRBD1	TRBJ1-2	once
TGTGCCAGTAGAGGGACAGCATCTGGGGCCAACGTCCTGACTTTC	CASRGTASGANVLTF	TRBV28	TRBD1	TRBJ2-6	.